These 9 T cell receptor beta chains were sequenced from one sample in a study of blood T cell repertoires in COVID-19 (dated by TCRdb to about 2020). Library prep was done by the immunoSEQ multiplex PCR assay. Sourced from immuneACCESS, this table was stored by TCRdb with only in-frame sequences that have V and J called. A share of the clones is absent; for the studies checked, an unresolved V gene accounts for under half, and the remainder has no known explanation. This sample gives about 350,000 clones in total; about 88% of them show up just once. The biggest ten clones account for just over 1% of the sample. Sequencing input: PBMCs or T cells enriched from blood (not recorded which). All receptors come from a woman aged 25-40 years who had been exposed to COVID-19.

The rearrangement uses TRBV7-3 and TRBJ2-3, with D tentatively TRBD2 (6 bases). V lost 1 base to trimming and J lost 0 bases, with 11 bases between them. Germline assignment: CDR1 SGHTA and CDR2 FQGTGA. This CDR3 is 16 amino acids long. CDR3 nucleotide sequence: TGTGCCAGCAGCTTAAGTCTGGGGGGTAGCACAGATACGCAGTATTTT. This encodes CASSLSLGGSTDTQYF. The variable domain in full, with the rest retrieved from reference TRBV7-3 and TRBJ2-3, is GAGVSQTPSNKVTEKGKYVELRCDPISGHTALYWYRQSLGQGPEFLIYFQGTGAADDSGLPNDRFFAVRPEGSVSTLKIQRTERGDSAVYLCASSLSLGGSTDTQYFGPGTRLTVL.

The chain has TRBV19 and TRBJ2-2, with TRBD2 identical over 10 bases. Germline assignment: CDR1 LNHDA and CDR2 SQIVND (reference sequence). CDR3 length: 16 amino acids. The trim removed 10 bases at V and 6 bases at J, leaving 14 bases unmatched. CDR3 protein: CATWGLARSIPGELFF. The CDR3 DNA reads TGTGCCACTTGGGGACTAGCGAGAAGTATCCCCGGGGAGCTGTTTTTT.

The CDR3 DNA is TGTGCCAGCAGTCTAGGACAGTTAAGCTCCTATAATTCACCCCTCCACTTT. Amino acids: CASSLGQLSSYNSPLHF. The chain carries TRBV27 and TRBJ1-6; a possible D gene is TRBD1 (6 bases). This CDR3 contains 17 residues. V shed 5 bases and J shed 0 bases, with 14 bases lying between them. Germline CDR1 MNHEY, CDR2 SMNVEV (reference sequence).

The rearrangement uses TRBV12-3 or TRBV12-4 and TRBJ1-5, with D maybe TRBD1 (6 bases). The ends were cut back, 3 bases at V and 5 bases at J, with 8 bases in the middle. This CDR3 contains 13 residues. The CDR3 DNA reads TGTGCCAGCAGTTTTAGGACAGATCAGCCCCAGCATTTT. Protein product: CASSFRTDQPQHF.

CDR3 in amino acids: CAWSSGPGELFF. CDR3 DNA: TGTGCCTGGAGTTCAGGGCCCGGGGAGCTGTTTTTT. This chain links TRBV30 with TRBJ2-2; a possible D gene is TRBD1 (5 bases). The germline V and J ends were trimmed by 2 bases and 6 bases, with 7 bases remaining between them. The CDR3 runs 12 residues. Germline lookup yields CDR1 GTSNPN and CDR2 SVGIG (reference sequence).

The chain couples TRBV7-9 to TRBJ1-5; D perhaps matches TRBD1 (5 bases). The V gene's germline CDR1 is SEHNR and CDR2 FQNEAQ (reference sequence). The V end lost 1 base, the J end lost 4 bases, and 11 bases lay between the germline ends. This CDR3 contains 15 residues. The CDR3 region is CASSLGGATNQPQHF. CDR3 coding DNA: TGTGCCAGCAGCTTAGGCGGGGCCACAAATCAGCCCCAGCATTTT.

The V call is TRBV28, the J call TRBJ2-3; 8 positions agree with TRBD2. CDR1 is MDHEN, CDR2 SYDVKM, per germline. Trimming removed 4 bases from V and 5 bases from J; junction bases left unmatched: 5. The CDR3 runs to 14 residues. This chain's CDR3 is CASSWRTSGDTQYF. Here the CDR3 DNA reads TGTGCCAGCAGTTGGAGAACTAGCGGAGATACGCAGTATTTT.

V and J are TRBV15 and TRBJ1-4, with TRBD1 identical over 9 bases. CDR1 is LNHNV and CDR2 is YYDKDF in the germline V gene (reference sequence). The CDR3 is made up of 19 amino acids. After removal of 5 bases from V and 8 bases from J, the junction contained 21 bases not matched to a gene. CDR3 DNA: TGTGCCACCAGCGAGAGTGACCTGGGATCTTGGACAGGGGAGGAAAAACTGTTTTTT. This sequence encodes CATSESDLGSWTGEEKLFF. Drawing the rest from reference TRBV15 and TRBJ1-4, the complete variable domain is DAMVIQNPRYQVTQFGKPVTLSCSQTLNHNVMYWYQQKSSQAPKLLFHYYDKDFNNEADTPDNFQSRRPNTSFCFLDIRSPGLGDTAMYLCATSESDLGSWTGEEKLFFGSGTQLSVL.

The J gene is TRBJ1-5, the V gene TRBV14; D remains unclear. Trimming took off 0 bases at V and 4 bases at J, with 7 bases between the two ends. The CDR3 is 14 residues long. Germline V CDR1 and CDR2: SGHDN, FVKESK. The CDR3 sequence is CASSQEQTNQPQHF. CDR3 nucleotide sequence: TGTGCCAGCAGCCAAGAGCAGACAAATCAGCCCCAGCATTTT.